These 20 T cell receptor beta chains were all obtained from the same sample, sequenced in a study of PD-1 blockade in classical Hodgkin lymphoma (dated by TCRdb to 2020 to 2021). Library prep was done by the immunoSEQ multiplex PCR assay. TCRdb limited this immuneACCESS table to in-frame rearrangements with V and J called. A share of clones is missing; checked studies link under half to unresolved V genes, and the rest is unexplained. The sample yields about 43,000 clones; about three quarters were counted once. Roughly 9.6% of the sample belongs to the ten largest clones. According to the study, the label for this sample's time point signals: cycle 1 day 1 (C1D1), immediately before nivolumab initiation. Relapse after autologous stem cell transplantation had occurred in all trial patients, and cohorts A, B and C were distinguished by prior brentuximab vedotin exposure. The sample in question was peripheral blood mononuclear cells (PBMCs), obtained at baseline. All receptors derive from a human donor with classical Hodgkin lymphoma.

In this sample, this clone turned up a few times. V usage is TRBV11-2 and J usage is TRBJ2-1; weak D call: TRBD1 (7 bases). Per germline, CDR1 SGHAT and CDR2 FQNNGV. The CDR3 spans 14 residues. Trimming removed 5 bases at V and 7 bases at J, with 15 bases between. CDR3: CASSRTRGVNEQFF. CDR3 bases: TGTGCCAGCAGCCGGACCAGGGGGGTTAATGAGCAGTTCTTC.

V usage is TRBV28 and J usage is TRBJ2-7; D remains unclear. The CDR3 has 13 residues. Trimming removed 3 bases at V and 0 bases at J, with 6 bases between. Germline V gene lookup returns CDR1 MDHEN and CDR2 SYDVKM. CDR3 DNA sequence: TGTGCCAGCAGTTTTTCAGGCTCCTACGAGCAGTACTTC. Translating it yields CASSFSGSYEQYF.

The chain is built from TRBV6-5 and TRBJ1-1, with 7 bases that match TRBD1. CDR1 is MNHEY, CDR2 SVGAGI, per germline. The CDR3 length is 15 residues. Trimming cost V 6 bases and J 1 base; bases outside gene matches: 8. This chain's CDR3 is CASSKDRVANTEAFF. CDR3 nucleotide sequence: TGTGCCAGCAGCAAAGACAGGGTGGCGAACACTGAAGCTTTCTTT.

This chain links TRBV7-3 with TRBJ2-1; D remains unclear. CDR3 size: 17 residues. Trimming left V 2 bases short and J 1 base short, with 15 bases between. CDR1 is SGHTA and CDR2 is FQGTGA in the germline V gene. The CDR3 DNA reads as TGTGCCAGCAGCTTACGGGCTAGTAGGTTGTCCTACAATGAGCAGTTCTTC. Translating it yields CASSLRASRLSYNEQFF.

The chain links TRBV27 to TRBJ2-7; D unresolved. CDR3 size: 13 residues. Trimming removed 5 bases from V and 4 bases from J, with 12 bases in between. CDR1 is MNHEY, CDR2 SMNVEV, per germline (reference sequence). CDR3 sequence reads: CASSLHSRYEQYF. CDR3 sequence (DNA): TGTGCCAGCAGTCTCCATTCTAGGTACGAGCAGTACTTC.

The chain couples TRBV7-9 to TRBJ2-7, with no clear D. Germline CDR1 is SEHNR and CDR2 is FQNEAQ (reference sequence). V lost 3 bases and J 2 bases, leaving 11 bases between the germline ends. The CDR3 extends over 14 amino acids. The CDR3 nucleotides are TGTGCCAGCAGCTTGTCACAGATGGCCTACGAGCAGTACTTC. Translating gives CASSLSQMAYEQYF.

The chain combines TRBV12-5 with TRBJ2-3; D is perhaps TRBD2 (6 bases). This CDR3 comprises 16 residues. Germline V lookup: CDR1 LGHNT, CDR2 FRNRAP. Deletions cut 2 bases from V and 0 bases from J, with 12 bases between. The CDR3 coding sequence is TGTGCTAGTGGTTTGATACCGGGAGCTAGCACAGATACGCAGTATTTT. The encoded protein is CASGLIPGASTDTQYF.

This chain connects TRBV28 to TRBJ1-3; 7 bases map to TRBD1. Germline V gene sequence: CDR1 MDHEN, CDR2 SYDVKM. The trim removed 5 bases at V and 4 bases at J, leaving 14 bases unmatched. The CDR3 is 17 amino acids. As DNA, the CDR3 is TGTGCCAGCAGTGCCATCCCCGGGACAGTAGAGGGAAACACCATATATTTT. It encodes CASSAIPGTVEGNTIYF.

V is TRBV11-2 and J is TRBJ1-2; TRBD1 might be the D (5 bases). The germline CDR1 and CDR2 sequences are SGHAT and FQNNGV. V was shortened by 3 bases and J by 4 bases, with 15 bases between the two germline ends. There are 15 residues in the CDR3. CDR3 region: CASSLTELSPYGYTF. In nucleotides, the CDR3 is TGTGCCAGCAGCTTGACAGAACTTTCCCCCTATGGCTACACCTTC.

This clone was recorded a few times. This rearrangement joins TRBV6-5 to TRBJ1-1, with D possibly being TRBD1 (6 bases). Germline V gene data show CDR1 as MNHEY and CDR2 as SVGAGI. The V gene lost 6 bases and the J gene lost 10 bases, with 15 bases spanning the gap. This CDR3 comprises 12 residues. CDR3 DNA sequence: TGTGCCAGCAGCCAACCACAGGGACGAGCTTTCTTT. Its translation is CASSQPQGRAFF.

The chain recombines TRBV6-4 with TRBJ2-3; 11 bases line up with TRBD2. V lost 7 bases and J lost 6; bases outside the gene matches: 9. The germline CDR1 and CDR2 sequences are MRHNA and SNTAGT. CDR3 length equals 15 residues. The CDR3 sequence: CASTETSGAFDTQYF. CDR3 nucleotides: TGTGCCAGCACAGAGACTAGCGGGGCCTTTGATACGCAGTATTTT.

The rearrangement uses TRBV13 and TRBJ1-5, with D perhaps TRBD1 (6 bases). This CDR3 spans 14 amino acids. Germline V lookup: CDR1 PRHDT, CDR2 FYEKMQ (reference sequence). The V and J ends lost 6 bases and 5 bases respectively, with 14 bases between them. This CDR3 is CASSLGQRDQPQHF. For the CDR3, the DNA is TGTGCCAGCAGTCTAGGACAGAGGGATCAGCCCCAGCATTTT. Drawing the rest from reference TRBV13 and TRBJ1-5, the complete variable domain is AAGVIQSPRHLIKEKRETATLKCYPIPRHDTVYWYQQGPGQDPQFLISFYEKMQSDKGSIPDRFSAQQFSDYHSELNMSSLELGDSALYFCASSLGQRDQPQHFGDGTRLSIL.

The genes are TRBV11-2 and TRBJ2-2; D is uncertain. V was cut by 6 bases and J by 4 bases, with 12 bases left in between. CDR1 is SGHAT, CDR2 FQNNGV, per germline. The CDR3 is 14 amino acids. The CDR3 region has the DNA TGTGCCAGCAGTTACCGCCCGTCCACCGGGGAGCTGTTTTTT. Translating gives CASSYRPSTGELFF.

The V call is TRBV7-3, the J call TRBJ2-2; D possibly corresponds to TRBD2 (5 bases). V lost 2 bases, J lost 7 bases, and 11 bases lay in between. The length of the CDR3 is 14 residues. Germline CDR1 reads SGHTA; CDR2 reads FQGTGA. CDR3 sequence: CASSLGRSDGELFF. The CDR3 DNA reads TGTGCCAGCAGCTTAGGGAGAAGCGACGGGGAGCTGTTTTTT.

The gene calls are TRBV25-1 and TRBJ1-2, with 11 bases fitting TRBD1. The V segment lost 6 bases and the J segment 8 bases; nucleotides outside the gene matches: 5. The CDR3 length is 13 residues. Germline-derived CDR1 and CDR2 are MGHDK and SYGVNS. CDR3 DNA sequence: TGTGCCAGCAGAGGACAGGGGGCGATGGGCTACACCTTC. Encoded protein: CASRGQGAMGYTF.

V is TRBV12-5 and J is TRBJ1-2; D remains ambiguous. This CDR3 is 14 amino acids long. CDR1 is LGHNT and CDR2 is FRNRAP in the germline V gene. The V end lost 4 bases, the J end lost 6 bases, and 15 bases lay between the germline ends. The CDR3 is CASGSDVGRHGYTF. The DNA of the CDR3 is TGTGCTAGTGGTTCCGACGTCGGGCGTCATGGCTACACCTTC.

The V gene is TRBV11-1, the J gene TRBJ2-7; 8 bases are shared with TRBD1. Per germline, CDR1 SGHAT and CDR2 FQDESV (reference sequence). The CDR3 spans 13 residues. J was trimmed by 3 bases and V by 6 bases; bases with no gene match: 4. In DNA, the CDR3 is TGTGCCAGCAGAGGACAGGGAGTCTACGAGCAGTACTTC. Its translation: CASRGQGVYEQYF.

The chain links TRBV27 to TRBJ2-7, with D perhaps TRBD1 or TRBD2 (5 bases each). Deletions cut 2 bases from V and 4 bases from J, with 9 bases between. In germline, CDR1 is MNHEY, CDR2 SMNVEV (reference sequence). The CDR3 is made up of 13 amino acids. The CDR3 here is CASSLKWGYEQYF. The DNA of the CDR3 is TGTGCCAGCAGTTTAAAATGGGGGTACGAGCAGTACTTC.

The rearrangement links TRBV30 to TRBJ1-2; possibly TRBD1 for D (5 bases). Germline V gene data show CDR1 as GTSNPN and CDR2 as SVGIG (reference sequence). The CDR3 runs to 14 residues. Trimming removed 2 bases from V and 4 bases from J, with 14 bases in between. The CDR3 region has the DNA TGTGCCTGGAGTAGAGGGACCTGGGGCTATGGCTACACCTTC. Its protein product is CAWSRGTWGYGYTF.

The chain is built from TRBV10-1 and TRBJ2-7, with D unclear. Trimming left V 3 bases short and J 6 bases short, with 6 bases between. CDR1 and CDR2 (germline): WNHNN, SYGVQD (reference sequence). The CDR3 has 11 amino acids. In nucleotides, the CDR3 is TGCGCCAGCAGTGAACTTGGCGAGCAGTACTTC. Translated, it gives CASSELGEQYF.